The present T cell receptor (beta chain) was sequenced within a study of T cell responses to AZD1222 COVID-19 vaccine. General study findings and limits: Two AZD1222 doses significantly raised spike-specific TCR breadth and depth over controls. Repertoire samples came only from after the peak T cell response. The reported proportion of spike-specific TCRs targeting unmutated variant regions was nearly half.

The CDR3 length is 13 residues. Germline assignment: CDR1 SGDLS and CDR2 YYNGEE. The V gene end was trimmed by 2 bases and the J gene end by 15 bases; junction bases not matched to a gene: 7. A remark on this clone: Its antigen is undetermined.

The assay was immunoSEQ multiplex PCR, and TCRdb's table has in-frame clones only and misses some. Of more than 150,000 clones in the sample, almost 90% were seen once. Sequences were derived from peripheral blood, sampled on day 0 of AZD1222 vaccination. The clonotype was recovered from an adult in good health. The J gene is TRBJ2-3, the V gene TRBV9; 12 positions agree with TRBD2. CDR3: CASSVDRTSGTYF. The CDR3 nucleotides are TGTGCCAGCAGCGTCGATAGGACTAGCGGGACTTATTTT.